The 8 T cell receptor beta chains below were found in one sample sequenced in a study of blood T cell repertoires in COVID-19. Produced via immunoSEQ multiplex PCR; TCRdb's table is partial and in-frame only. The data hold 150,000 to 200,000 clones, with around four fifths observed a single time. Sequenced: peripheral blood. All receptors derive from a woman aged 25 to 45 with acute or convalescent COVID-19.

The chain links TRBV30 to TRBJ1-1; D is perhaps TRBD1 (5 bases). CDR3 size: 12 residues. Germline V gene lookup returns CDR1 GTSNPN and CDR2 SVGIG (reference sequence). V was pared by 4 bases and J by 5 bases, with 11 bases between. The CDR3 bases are TGTGCCTGGAACTTGGGGGGTACTGAAGCTTTCTTT. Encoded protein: CAWNLGGTEAFF.

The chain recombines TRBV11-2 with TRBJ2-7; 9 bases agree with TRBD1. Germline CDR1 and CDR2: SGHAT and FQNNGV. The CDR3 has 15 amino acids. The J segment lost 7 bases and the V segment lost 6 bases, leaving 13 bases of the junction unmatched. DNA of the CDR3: TGTGCCAGCAGGGAGAGTCTAAGGGGGACAGGGGAGCAGTACTTC. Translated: CASRESLRGTGEQYF.

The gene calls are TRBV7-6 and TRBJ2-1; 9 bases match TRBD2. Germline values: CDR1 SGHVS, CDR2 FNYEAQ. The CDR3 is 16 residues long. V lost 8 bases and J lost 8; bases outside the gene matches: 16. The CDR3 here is CASGSIAGAATYEQFF. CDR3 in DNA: TGTGCCAGCGGGTCCATAGCGGGGGCCGCTACCTATGAGCAGTTCTTC.

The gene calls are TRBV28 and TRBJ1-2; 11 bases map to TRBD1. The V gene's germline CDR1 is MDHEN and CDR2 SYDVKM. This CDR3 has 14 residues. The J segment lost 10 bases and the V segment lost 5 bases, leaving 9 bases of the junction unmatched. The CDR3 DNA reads TGTGCCAGCAGTCCACCGGGACAGGGGGAAGCCTACACCTTC. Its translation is CASSPPGQGEAYTF.

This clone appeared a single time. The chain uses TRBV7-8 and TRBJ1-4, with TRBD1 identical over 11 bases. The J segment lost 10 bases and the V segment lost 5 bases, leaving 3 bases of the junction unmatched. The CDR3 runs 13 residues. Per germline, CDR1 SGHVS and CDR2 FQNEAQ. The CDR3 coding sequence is TGTGCCAGCAGCGGACAGGGGGCAGGAAAACTGTTTTTT. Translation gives CASSGQGAGKLFF.

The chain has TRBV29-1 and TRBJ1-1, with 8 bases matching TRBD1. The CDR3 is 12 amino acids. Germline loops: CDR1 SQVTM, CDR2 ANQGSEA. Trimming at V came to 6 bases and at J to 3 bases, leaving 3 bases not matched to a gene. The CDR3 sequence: CSVWDRHTEAFF. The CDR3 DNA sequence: TGCAGCGTGTGGGACAGGCACACTGAAGCTTTCTTT.

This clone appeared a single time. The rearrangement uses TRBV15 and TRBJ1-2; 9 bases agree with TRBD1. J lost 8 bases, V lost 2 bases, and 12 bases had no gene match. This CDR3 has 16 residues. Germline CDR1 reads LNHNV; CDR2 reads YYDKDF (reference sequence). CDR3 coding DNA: TGTGCCACCAGCAGACAACAGGGGGCGCAGAATAGGGGCTACACCTTC. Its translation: CATSRQQGAQNRGYTF.

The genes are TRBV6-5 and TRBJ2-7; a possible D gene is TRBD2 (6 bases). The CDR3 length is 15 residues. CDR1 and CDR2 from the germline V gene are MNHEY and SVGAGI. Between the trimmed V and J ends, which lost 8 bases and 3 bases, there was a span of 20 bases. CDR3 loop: CASPWPSGQLYEQYF. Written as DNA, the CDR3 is TGTGCCAGCCCCTGGCCCAGCGGGCAACTCTACGAGCAGTACTTC.